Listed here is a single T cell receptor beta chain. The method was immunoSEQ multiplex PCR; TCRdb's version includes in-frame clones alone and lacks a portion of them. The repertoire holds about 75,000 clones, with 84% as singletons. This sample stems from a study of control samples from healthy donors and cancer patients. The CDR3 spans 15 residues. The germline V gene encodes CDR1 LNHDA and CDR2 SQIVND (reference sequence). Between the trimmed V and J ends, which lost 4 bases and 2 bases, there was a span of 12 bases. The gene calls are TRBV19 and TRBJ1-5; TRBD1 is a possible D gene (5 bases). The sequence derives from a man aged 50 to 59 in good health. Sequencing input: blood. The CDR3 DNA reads TGTGCCAGTAGTAAGGGCTGGGGCGGCAATCAGCCCCAGCATTTT. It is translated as CASSKGWGGNQPQHF.